This TCR beta chain was observed in a study of molecular identifiers for immune sequencing clone quantification. This clonotype was seen ten or more times. What it binds is not known. J was trimmed by 6 bases and V by 6 bases; bases with no gene match: 6. CDR3 length equals 12 residues. Germline V gene lookup returns CDR1 SQVTM and CDR2 ANQGSEA. Whole-study findings and limits: Clones above 20 RNA copies contained over 99% of effector molecules but under 1% of naive ones.

Sequencing libraries of naive CD8 cells derived from around 20,000 to 990,000 sorted cells with 10%, 30% or 50% RNA. The use of previously described methods and listed TCR primers produced the bulk TCR libraries. MiXCR, applied by TCRdb to the PCR reads, yields one record per CDR3 protein. The table includes 550,000 to 750,000 distinct CDR3 sequences, less than 20% detected once. The specimen sequenced was naive CD8+ T cells from blood, with Jurkat cell RNA spiked in. Stated subset: FACS-sorted CD8+CD4-CCR7+CD45RA+ naive T cells. The receptor comes from a human donor in good health. Some libraries in this study had Jurkat cell RNA spiked in. The chain links TRBV29-1 to TRBJ1-1, with TRBD1 matching 8 bases. The CDR3 DNA sequence: TGCAGCGTGCACCCGGGACAGGCTGAAGCTTTCTTT. This codes for CSVHPGQAEAFF.